Each of the 5 T cell receptor beta chains below was sequenced from the same sample in a study of memory B cells and T cells in multiple sclerosis. Using immunoSEQ multiplex PCR, the repertoire was profiled, and TCRdb retains in-frame clones only, with some absent. The profile covers 11,000 to 15,000 clones, with about 70% appearing a single time and about 2.5% taken by the ten largest. Sequencing used memory (CD45RO+) CD4+ T cells from blood. The receptors come from a human donor with multiple sclerosis.

This chain connects TRBV7-6 to TRBJ2-1; D perhaps matches TRBD2 (5 bases). In germline, CDR1 is SGHVS, CDR2 FNYEAQ. Trimming stripped 5 bases from V and 4 bases from J, with 15 bases between. The CDR3 runs to 15 residues. The CDR3 region is CASSLMPGIYNEQFF. CDR3 DNA: TGTGCCAGCAGCCTCATGCCGGGGATTTACAATGAGCAGTTCTTC.

The chain couples TRBV30 to TRBJ1-2, with 7 bases that match TRBD1. The length of the CDR3 is 13 residues. Trimming removed 2 bases from V and 3 bases from J; junction bases left unmatched: 3. Germline V gene sequence: CDR1 GTSNPN, CDR2 SVGIG (reference sequence). CDR3 sequence reads: CAWSLQGDYGYTF. The CDR3 DNA reads as TGTGCCTGGAGTCTTCAGGGGGACTATGGCTACACCTTC.

The chain is built from TRBV30 and TRBJ1-5, with unresolved D. Germline-derived CDR1 and CDR2 are GTSNPN and SVGIG (reference sequence). The V gene lost 3 bases and the J gene lost 0 bases, with 9 bases spanning the gap. This CDR3 region has 14 residues. CDR3 protein: CAWSRGVSNQPQHF. Written as DNA, the CDR3 is TGTGCCTGGAGCCGAGGAGTTAGCAATCAGCCCCAGCATTTT.

The V and J genes are TRBV18 and TRBJ1-3; 7 bases line up with TRBD1. The CDR3 spans 17 residues. Trimming removed 3 bases from V and 0 bases from J; junction bases left unmatched: 8. Looked up from germline, CDR1 is KGHSH and CDR2 is LQKENI. CDR3 amino acids: CASSPQGQSLSGNTIYF. The CDR3 region has the DNA TGTGCCAGCTCACCCCAGGGACAGTCCCTCTCTGGAAACACCATATATTTT.

This clone was counted only a few times. The chain carries TRBV9 and TRBJ2-7, with D possibly being TRBD1 (5 bases). Looked up from germline, CDR1 is SGDLS and CDR2 is YYNGEE. The V end lost 2 bases, the J end lost 3 bases, and 12 bases lay between the germline ends. The CDR3 covers 14 residues. The CDR3 here is CASSVFPGHYEQYF. CDR3 sequence (DNA): TGTGCCAGCAGCGTGTTCCCAGGGCACTACGAGCAGTACTTC.